Listed here are 6 T cell receptor beta chains from one sample, sequenced in a study of T cells in Graves' hyperthyroidism and ophthalmopathy. TCR beta CDR3 region amplification was performed from RNA transcripts. The HTBI primer set drove a first-round RT-PCR of the TCR CDR3. TCRdb fed the multiplex PCR reads into MiXCR, producing one record per CDR3 protein. The sample consists of about half a million distinct CDR3 sequences, approximately 25% of them appearing once. The source material was blood. The receptors were sampled from a woman in her thirties with Graves' ophthalmopathy.

The chain has TRBV20-1 and TRBJ2-7; 14 bases align to TRBD2. The trim removed 4 bases at V and 5 bases at J, leaving 7 bases unmatched. The CDR3 extends over 15 amino acids. Germline V gene lookup returns CDR1 DFQATT and CDR2 SNEGSKA (reference sequence). For the CDR3, the DNA is TGCAGTGCTAAGGGGACTAGCGGGAGCCTTGACGAGCAGTACTTC. Amino acids: CSAKGTSGSLDEQYF.

The chain joins TRBV12-3 or TRBV12-4 to TRBJ2-4, with no clear D. The CDR3 has 17 residues. The V and J ends lost 6 bases and 1 base respectively, with 19 bases between them. In DNA, the CDR3 is TGTGCCAGCAGCCCCCTAGGTGGTCTTCGGGCCAAAAACATTCAGTACTTC. Protein: CASSPLGGLRAKNIQYF.

The chain is built from TRBV12-3 or TRBV12-4 and TRBJ2-2; D may be TRBD2 (6 bases). Deletions cut 2 bases from V and 7 bases from J, with 14 bases between. The CDR3 sequence is 15 residues long. The CDR3, as DNA: TGTGCCAGCAGTTTATTCTCCGGGAGCATCGGGGAGCTGTTTTTT. Translation gives CASSLFSGSIGELFF.

This clonotype was recorded at least ten times. The chain combines TRBV7-2 with TRBJ2-7, with 7 bases identical to TRBD2. There are 16 residues in the CDR3. Germline V gene data show CDR1 as SGHTA and CDR2 as FQGNSA. The V gene end was trimmed by 1 base and the J gene end by 1 base; junction bases not matched to a gene: 7. CDR3: CASSLVTSLTSYEQYF. The CDR3 DNA sequence: TGTGCCAGCAGCTTAGTGACTAGCTTGACGTCCTACGAGCAGTACTTC. Combining the CDR3 with reference TRBV7-2 and TRBJ2-7 gives the whole variable domain GAGVSQSPSNKVTEKGKDVELRCDPISGHTALYWYRQSLGQGLEFLIYFQGNSAPDKSGLPSDRFSAERTGGSVSTLTIQRTQQEDSAVYLCASSLVTSLTSYEQYFGPGTRLTVT.

This sequence joins TRBV15 and TRBJ1-5; tentatively, D is TRBD1 (5 bases). This CDR3 comprises 14 residues. Germline CDR1 reads LNHNV; CDR2 reads YYDKDF (reference sequence). With 1 base removed from V and 8 bases from J, the gap between germline ends came to 12 bases. The CDR3 region has the DNA TGTGCCACCAGCAGAGGGGGGGGAACCAAGCCCCAGCATTTT. It translates to CATSRGGGTKPQHF.

This clonotype was detected ten times or more. Being one base from a much bigger clone, this may be a read error. This chain's CDR3 is CASSEEGVQPQHF. DNA for the CDR3: TGTGCCAGCAGTGAAGAGGGGGTTCAGCCCCAGCATTTT. This sequence joins TRBV2 and TRBJ1-5; D is possibly TRBD1 (6 bases). The germline V and J ends were trimmed by 1 base and 6 bases, with 7 bases remaining between them. The germline CDR1 and CDR2 sequences are SNHLY and FYNNEI. The CDR3 runs 13 residues.